The 32 T cell receptor beta chains below come from one sample, sequenced in a study of CD8+ T cells in alopecia areata (dated 2018 in TCRdb). The time point label corresponds to: baseline before oral tofacitinib. The library was generated by the immunoSEQ multiplex PCR assay. RNA was extracted from all samples and reverse transcribed into cDNA, which served as template for TCR sequencing. TCRdb took over this immuneACCESS table, retaining in-frame rearrangements with V and J assigned. Such tables are incomplete; in checked studies, under half of the missing clones stem from an unresolved V gene, and the remainder is unexplained. A total of around 200,000 clones appear in this sample, 63% of them only once. The ten largest account for 1.7% of the sample. Here the sequenced sample was CD4+ T cells sorted from blood, taken at week 0. The receptor source for this set is a human donor with alopecia areata.

The chain carries TRBV29-1 and TRBJ1-1; D perhaps matches TRBD1 (6 bases). The CDR3 length is 12 residues. Trimming stripped 5 bases from V and 4 bases from J, with 11 bases between. Germline assignment: CDR1 SQVTM and CDR2 ANQGSEA. CDR3 DNA sequence: TGCAGCGTTACCGGGACAACCACTGAAGCTTTCTTT. Its translation is CSVTGTTTEAFF.

The chain carries TRBV29-1 and TRBJ1-1; 7 nucleotides align to TRBD1. Germline CDR1 and CDR2: SQVTM and ANQGSEA. This CDR3 comprises 15 residues. V shed 4 bases, J shed 1 base, and the junction held 9 bases outside the gene matches. DNA of the CDR3: TGCAGCGTTGGGGCGACCGGGACAGAGAACACTGAAGCTTTCTTT. This gives the protein CSVGATGTENTEAFF.

This chain joins TRBV7-3 and TRBJ1-1; D remains ambiguous. Germline V gives CDR1 SGHTA, CDR2 FQGTGA. The V end lost 5 bases, the J end lost 0 bases, and 7 bases lay between the germline ends. There are 13 residues in the CDR3. The CDR3 loop is CASSRTLNTEAFF. The CDR3 DNA follows: TGTGCCAGCAGCCGAACACTGAACACTGAAGCTTTCTTT.

The chain has TRBV29-1 and TRBJ2-7, with D tentatively TRBD2 (5 bases). V was pared by 7 bases and J by 2 bases, with 12 bases between. This CDR3 comprises 12 residues. Germline CDR1 reads SQVTM; CDR2 reads ANQGSEA. The CDR3 DNA follows: TGCAGCGCTTGTTGGGGAGCCTACGAGCAGTACTTC. Its protein is CSACWGAYEQYF.

The chain is built from TRBV2 and TRBJ1-1; the D is unclear. Germline values: CDR1 SNHLY, CDR2 FYNNEI. The CDR3 consists of 14 residues. V lost 1 base, J lost 5 bases, and 11 bases lay in between. The CDR3 sequence is CASSEEGVGTEAFF. As DNA, the CDR3 is TGTGCCAGCAGTGAAGAGGGAGTGGGGACTGAAGCTTTCTTT. Full variable domain (rest looked up from reference TRBV2 and TRBJ1-1): EPEVTQTPSHQVTQMGQEVILRCVPISNHLYFYWYRQILGQKVEFLVSFYNNEISEKSEIFDDQFSVERPDGSNFTLKIRSTKLEDSAMYFCASSEEGVGTEAFFGQGTRLTVV.

With respect to this clone: Other DNA sequences in this sample translate to the same CDR3. The rearrangement uses TRBV30 and TRBJ2-7, with unresolved D. This CDR3 has 13 amino acids. Germline-derived CDR1 and CDR2 are GTSNPN and SVGIG (reference sequence). Trimming shortened V by 0 bases and J by 0 bases, and 6 bases separated the two germline ends. The CDR3 loop reads CAWSVGLSYEQYF. The CDR3 coding sequence is TGTGCCTGGAGTGTCGGTCTCTCCTACGAGCAGTACTTC. Together with reference TRBV30 and TRBJ2-7, the CDR3 gives the full variable domain: SQTIHQWPATLVQPVGSPLSLECTVEGTSNPNLYWYRQAAGRGLQLLFYSVGIGQISSEVPQNLSASRPQDRQFILSSKKLLLSDSGFYLCAWSVGLSYEQYFGPGTRLTVT.

This sequence joins TRBV11-3 and TRBJ2-1; D remains ambiguous. Germline CDR1 and CDR2: SGHNT and YENEEA. The length of the CDR3 is 17 residues. With 2 bases removed from V and 3 bases from J, the gap between germline ends came to 17 bases. CDR3 in DNA: TGTGCCAGCAGCTTATCCCAAGGACCAGTAGGCTACAATGAGCAGTTCTTC. Translated, it gives CASSLSQGPVGYNEQFF.

V gene TRBV5-1 combines with J gene TRBJ2-5; 12 nucleotides match TRBD1. J lost 4 bases, V lost 3 bases, and 4 bases had no gene match. Germline CDR1 and CDR2: SGHRS and YFSETQ. The CDR3 covers 15 residues. This CDR3 is CASSSGTGGAETQYF. In nucleotides, the CDR3 is TGCGCCAGCAGCTCAGGGACAGGGGGCGCAGAGACCCAGTACTTC. Using reference TRBV5-1 and TRBJ2-5 for the parts outside the CDR3, the full variable domain is KAGVTQTPRYLIKTRGQQVTLSCSPISGHRSVSWYQQTPGQGLQFLFEYFSETQRNKGNFPGRFSGRQFSNSRSEMNVSTLELGDSALYLCASSSGTGGAETQYFGPGTRLLVL.

This clone was seen only once. V usage is TRBV30 and J usage is TRBJ2-2, with 8 bases aligning to TRBD1. The CDR3 covers 15 residues. CDR1 is GTSNPN, CDR2 SVGIG, per germline (reference sequence). Losses at the gene ends were 0 bases for V and 7 bases for J; bases not matched to a gene: 7. The CDR3, as DNA: TGTGCCTGGAGTGTCTTGGACAGGGAGTACGGGGAGCTGTTTTTT. Translated: CAWSVLDREYGELFF.

This clone was detected only a few times. J is TRBJ2-1 and V is TRBV29-1; D remains unclear. Trimming stripped 5 bases from V and 7 bases from J, with 9 bases between. The V gene's germline CDR1 is SQVTM and CDR2 ANQGSEA. CDR3 length equals 11 residues. The CDR3 DNA reads TGCAGCGTTTCTAGATCAAATGAGCAGTTCTTC. Protein product: CSVSRSNEQFF.

This clone was picked up a small number of times. The chain couples TRBV30 to TRBJ1-6, with 8 bases identical to TRBD1. Germline CDR1 and CDR2: GTSNPN and SVGIG (reference sequence). The CDR3 has 14 amino acids. V lost 0 bases to trimming and J lost 7 bases; unmatched junction nucleotides: 2. Here the CDR3 reads CAWSVTGGNSPLHF. CDR3 in DNA: TGTGCCTGGAGTGTAACAGGGGGAAATTCACCCCTCCACTTT.

The CDR3 nucleotides read TGTGCCAGCAGCGTAGGAGCTCCCAACACCGGGGAGCTGTTTTTT. It translates to CASSVGAPNTGELFF. The chain employs TRBV9 and TRBJ2-2, with no clear D. The CDR3 contains 15 residues. Per germline, CDR1 SGDLS and CDR2 YYNGEE. Trimming took 0 bases from V and 2 from J, leaving 8 bases between them.

The chain employs TRBV29-1 and TRBJ1-4; D not resolved. Germline lookup yields CDR1 SQVTM and CDR2 ANQGSEA. The CDR3 runs 12 residues. The ends were cut back, 3 bases at V and 5 bases at J, with 7 bases in the middle. The CDR3 sequence is CSVDGGNEKLFF. CDR3 sequence (DNA): TGCAGCGTTGATGGCGGGAATGAAAAACTGTTTTTT.

V is TRBV2 and J is TRBJ1-6, with 7 positions matching TRBD1. CDR3 length: 12 amino acids. In germline, CDR1 is SNHLY, CDR2 FYNNEI. V gave up 8 bases and J gave up 7 bases; unmatched junction bases: 2. The CDR3 sequence: CASGTENSPLHF. DNA of the CDR3: TGTGCCAGCGGGACAGAAAATTCACCCCTCCACTTT.

The chain couples TRBV7-2 to TRBJ2-1, with D possibly matching TRBD2 (5 bases). CDR1 is SGHTA, CDR2 FQGNSA, per germline. This CDR3 is 13 amino acids long. V gave up 7 bases and J gave up 11 bases, with 18 bases separating them. The chain's CDR3 is CASIERTLRKQFF. The CDR3 region has the DNA TGTGCCAGCATCGAGAGGACTTTGAGGAAGCAGTTCTTC.

The V gene is TRBV30, the J gene TRBJ1-2, with TRBD1 matching over 8 bases. This CDR3 has 12 residues. The trim removed 5 bases at V and 12 bases at J, leaving 11 bases unmatched. CDR1 is GTSNPN and CDR2 is SVGIG in the germline V gene (reference sequence). CDR3 in DNA: TGTGCCTGGGGACCCGGACAGGGCTTGCACACCTTC. Protein sequence: CAWGPGQGLHTF.

The gene calls are TRBV18 and TRBJ1-6, with D possibly TRBD1 on 6 matching bases. Trimming pared 6 bases from V and 7 bases from J, leaving 16 bases between. This CDR3 contains 15 residues. Germline assignment: CDR1 KGHSH and CDR2 LQKENI. Here the CDR3 reads CASSQAGARNSPLHF. The CDR3 bases are TGTGCCAGCTCCCAGGCAGGGGCTCGGAATTCACCCCTCCACTTT.

The V call is TRBV4-3, the J call TRBJ2-3, with a tentative D call TRBD2 (6 bases). There are 14 residues in the CDR3. CDR1 and CDR2 (germline): LGHNA, YSLEER. V gave up 6 bases and J gave up 5 bases, with 15 bases separating them. CDR3 in amino acids: CASSRDSRLDTQYF. CDR3 DNA sequence: TGCGCCAGCAGTAGGGACTCCCGCCTAGATACGCAGTATTTT.

V usage is TRBV10-3 and J usage is TRBJ2-7, with 11 nucleotides matching TRBD2. The CDR3 contains 15 residues. Germline V lookup: CDR1 ENHRY, CDR2 SYGVKD. Trimming removed 4 bases from V and 6 bases from J; junction bases left unmatched: 8. The CDR3 is CAISAGTSGTGEQYF. DNA for the CDR3: TGTGCCATCAGTGCGGGGACTAGCGGAACGGGCGAGCAGTACTTC.

V and J are TRBV29-1 and TRBJ2-1; D tentatively fits TRBD1 or TRBD2 (5 bases each). The germline V gene encodes CDR1 SQVTM and CDR2 ANQGSEA. The V end was cut by 5 bases, the J end by 7 bases, with 12 bases between. The CDR3 spans 12 residues. The CDR3 DNA reads as TGCAGCGTTCCACGTGGGGGAAATGAGCAGTTCTTC. Protein product: CSVPRGGNEQFF.

V is TRBV23-1 and J is TRBJ1-2; a possible D gene is TRBD1 (6 bases). TRBV23-1 is known as an ORF, though its function is uncertain. Trimming removed 6 bases from V and 1 base from J, with 18 bases in between. This CDR3 has 16 residues. CDR3 coding DNA: TGCGCCAGCAGCTCGGCCAGGGGCGTAGGTAACTATGGCTACACCTTC. Translated, it gives CASSSARGVGNYGYTF.

V usage is TRBV29-1 and J usage is TRBJ2-7; D is possibly TRBD1 (5 bases). The CDR3 has 14 residues. CDR1 and CDR2 from the germline V gene are SQVTM and ANQGSEA. V gave up 7 bases and J gave up 1 base, with 17 bases separating them. In DNA form, the CDR3 reads TGCAGCGCCCAGGACAAGCCTTCGTCCTACGAGCAGTACTTC. Protein product: CSAQDKPSSYEQYF.

The V gene is TRBV14, the J gene TRBJ2-2; D not certain. The germline V gene has CDR1 SGHDN and CDR2 FVKESK. Deletions cut 0 bases from V and 6 bases from J, with 5 bases between. This CDR3 is 13 amino acids long. Here the CDR3 reads CASSQDQAGELFF. CDR3 nucleotide sequence: TGTGCCAGCAGCCAAGATCAGGCCGGGGAGCTGTTTTTT.

The gene calls are TRBV2 and TRBJ2-2, with D uncertain. V gave up 3 bases and J gave up 2 bases, with 7 bases separating them. CDR1 and CDR2 from the germline V gene are SNHLY and FYNNEI. The CDR3 is made up of 14 amino acids. The CDR3 loop reads CASSDVRNTGELFF. CDR3 nucleotide sequence: TGTGCCAGCAGTGATGTGAGAAACACCGGGGAGCTGTTTTTT.

The V and J genes are TRBV6-6 and TRBJ2-7; D is perhaps TRBD1 (6 bases). From germline, CDR1 is MNHNY and CDR2 SVGAGI (reference sequence). The CDR3 runs to 14 residues. V lost 5 bases to trimming and J lost 0 bases, with 11 bases between them. CDR3 residues: CASSDRWSSYEQYF. The CDR3 DNA follows: TGTGCCAGCAGTGACAGGTGGAGCTCCTACGAGCAGTACTTC.

V gene TRBV30 combines with J gene TRBJ1-6; D gene unclear. Per the germline V gene, CDR1 is GTSNPN and CDR2 is SVGIG (reference sequence). Between the trimmed V and J ends, which lost 1 base and 9 bases, there was a span of 7 bases. The CDR3 sequence is 12 residues long. The DNA for the CDR3 is TGTGCCTGGAGTGATTCGGGTTCACCCCTCCACTTT. Its protein is CAWSDSGSPLHF.

The chain recombines TRBV5-6 with TRBJ1-6; weak D call: TRBD1 (5 bases). The V end lost 6 bases, the J end lost 6 bases, and 13 bases lay between the germline ends. This CDR3 is built from 14 residues. In germline, CDR1 is SGHDT, CDR2 YYEEEE. The chain's CDR3 is CASMTLQVNSPLHF. CDR3 in DNA: TGTGCCAGCATGACTCTACAGGTTAATTCACCCCTCCACTTT.

The chain joins TRBV2 to TRBJ1-3; D ambiguous. Germline V gene data show CDR1 as SNHLY and CDR2 as FYNNEI. This CDR3 region has 14 residues. V lost 3 bases to trimming and J lost 0 bases, with 6 bases between them. The CDR3 loop reads CASSEGFSGNTIYF. CDR3 sequence (DNA): TGTGCCAGCAGTGAGGGGTTCTCTGGAAACACCATATATTTT.

This clone was detected only once. This rearrangement joins TRBV29-1 to TRBJ2-3; possibly TRBD2 for D (6 bases). The germline gives CDR1 SQVTM, CDR2 ANQGSEA. V was pared by 6 bases and J by 0 bases, with 13 bases between. This CDR3 is 14 amino acids long. The CDR3 nucleotides read TGCAGCGTCCCCAACGGGGGTAGCACAGATACGCAGTATTTT. Translation gives CSVPNGGSTDTQYF.

The chain combines TRBV30 with TRBJ1-4, with a tentative D call TRBD1 (5 bases). Trimming shortened V by 2 bases and J by 7 bases, and 17 bases separated the two germline ends. This CDR3 is built from 15 residues. Germline CDR1 GTSNPN, CDR2 SVGIG (reference sequence). The CDR3 protein is CAWSPILGTVEKLFF. DNA of the CDR3: TGTGCCTGGAGTCCAATTTTGGGGACGGTTGAAAAACTGTTTTTT.

At least ten counts were recorded for this clone. V and J are TRBV7-9 and TRBJ2-7; 9 bases align to TRBD2. The junction had 1 base not matched to a gene; V was cut back by 5 bases and J by 2 bases. Germline assignment: CDR1 SEHNR and CDR2 FQNEAQ (reference sequence). The CDR3 length is 13 residues. In nucleotides, the CDR3 is TGTGCCAGCAGCCCTAGCGGGACCTACGAGCAGTACTTC. This gives the protein CASSPSGTYEQYF.

The chain joins TRBV2 to TRBJ1-1; D is unresolved. The germline CDR1 and CDR2 sequences are SNHLY and FYNNEI. The V end lost 4 bases, the J end lost 0 bases, and 3 bases lay between the germline ends. CDR3 length: 12 residues. Written as DNA, the CDR3 is TGTGCCAGCAGTGTTGTGAACACTGAAGCTTTCTTT. Translating gives CASSVVNTEAFF. Drawing the rest from reference TRBV2 and TRBJ1-1, the complete variable domain is EPEVTQTPSHQVTQMGQEVILRCVPISNHLYFYWYRQILGQKVEFLVSFYNNEISEKSEIFDDQFSVERPDGSNFTLKIRSTKLEDSAMYFCASSVVNTEAFFGQGTRLTVV.